This T cell receptor beta chain came from a study of blood T cell repertoires in COVID-19. TCRdb keeps only in-frame clones here, not all; method: immunoSEQ multiplex PCR. Of 200,000 to 250,000 clones listed, about 90% are singletons. Germline V gives CDR1 LGHNT, CDR2 FRNRAP. This CDR3 has 17 residues. V shed 5 bases, J shed 8 bases, and the junction held 18 bases outside the gene matches. Participants came from some 23 US areas, aged roughly 18 to 95 years. Participant reports of clinical history set cohort assignment. Each exposed participant met a COVID-19 case in the 2 weeks preceding study entry. This TCR was sampled from a woman aged 25-40 years who had been exposed to COVID-19. The sequenced material came from PBMCs or T cells enriched from blood (not recorded which). The chain is built from TRBV12-5 and TRBJ2-1; 7 bases match TRBD1. The chain's CDR3 is CASGITGQAVFKDEQFF. In nucleotides, the CDR3 is TGTGCTAGTGGTATAACCGGACAGGCCGTCTTTAAAGATGAGCAGTTCTTC.